Listed below are T cell receptor beta chains from one sample, sequenced in a study of blood T cell repertoires in COVID-19. The assay was immunoSEQ multiplex PCR, and TCRdb's table has in-frame clones only and misses some. Of 300,000 to 450,000 clones in the sample, 80% to 90% were seen once. Sequenced input: PBMCs or T cells enriched from blood (not recorded which). These receptors were collected from a man aged 35-49 years in a cohort exposed to, infected with or recovered from COVID-19 (not recorded which). CDR3s include the opening cysteine and the closing phenylalanine or tryptophan. Each record gives: clone size, J gene, D gene, V gene, CDR3 DNA, CDR3 protein. The D gene is left open where the match is weak. Clone size is stated in some rows and not others, as once, few, many or a class when expanded.

- | TRBJ2-7 | TRBD2 | TRBV7-6 | TGTGCCAGCAGCTTGGGTAGCGGGAGGTCCTACGAGCAGTACTTC | CASSLGSGRSYEQYF
- | TRBJ2-2 | - | TRBV4-1 | TGCGCCAGCAGCCAAGATCGTGCAGCGAACACCGGGGAGCTGTTTTTT | CASSQDRAANTGELFF
- | TRBJ2-3 | TRBD2 | TRBV24-1 | TGTGCCACCAGCCAGACTAGCGCCATTACAGATACGCAGTATTTT | CATSQTSAITDTQYF
- | TRBJ2-7 | TRBD2 | TRBV6-5 | TGTGCCAGCAGTCGACTAGCGGGAATCTACGAGCAGTACTTC | CASSRLAGIYEQYF
- | TRBJ2-4 | - | TRBV3-1/TRBV3-2 | TGTGCCAGCAGCCAAAGGACTCCAAACATTCAGTACTTC | CASSQRTPNIQYF
- | TRBJ2-3 | TRBD2 | TRBV24-1 | TGTGCCACCAGTGATGTAGGACTAGCCGCAGATACGCAGTATTTT | CATSDVGLAADTQYF
- | TRBJ2-1 | TRBD2 | TRBV18 | TGTGCCAGCTCACTAACTCCGACTAGCGGGAGGGCCTTTAATGAGCAGTTCTTC | CASSLTPTSGRAFNEQFF
once | TRBJ2-3 | TRBD1 | TRBV7-8 | TGTGCCAGCAGCCCAGGGGGAGATACGCAGTATTTT | CASSPGGDTQYF
- | TRBJ1-1 | - | TRBV19 | TGTGCCAGTATCGGGAGTGCGGGAGACCCTTACACTGAAGCTTTCTTT | CASIGSAGDPYTEAFF
few | TRBJ1-1 | - | TRBV5-1 | TGCGCCAGCAGCTTGGGGCCGGGTAAGGACACTGAAGCTTTCTTT | CASSLGPGKDTEAFF
- | TRBJ2-7 | - | TRBV6-6 | TGTGCCAGCAGTCCTAACCTCATACAGGGGCCTAGCGCTGCCTACGAGCAGTACTTC | CASSPNLIQGPSAAYEQYF
- | TRBJ1-1 | - | TRBV29-1 | TGCAGCGCCGAAAGGGGTCTGGGTTACTCTGAAGCTTTCTTT | CSAERGLGYSEAFF
- | TRBJ2-2 | TRBD2 | TRBV10-3 | TGTGCCATCGGGTCGCTAGCGGGAGAAAACACCGGGGAGCTGTTTTTT | CAIGSLAGENTGELFF
few | TRBJ1-2 | - | TRBV15 | TGTGCCACCAGCAGCGAAATCGACAGAACTAACTATGGCTACACCTTC | CATSSEIDRTNYGYTF
once | TRBJ2-7 | TRBD1 | TRBV5-5 | TGTGCCAGCAGCTTGGCTGGGACAGGGACTTCCTACGAGCAGTACTTC | CASSLAGTGTSYEQYF
- | TRBJ1-4 | - | TRBV28 | TGTGCCAGCAGTTTAACAAGAACAGGAAAACTGTTTTTT | CASSLTRTGKLFF
few | TRBJ2-6 | TRBD2 | TRBV19 | TGTGCCAGTAGTATGGGGGAGGGCACTGGGGCCAACGTCCTGACTTTC | CASSMGEGTGANVLTF
- | TRBJ2-3 | - | TRBV10-1 | TGCGCCAGCAGTGAGTCTCCGGTAAGCACAGATACGCAGTATTTT | CASSESPVSTDTQYF
once | TRBJ2-1 | - | TRBV6-4 | TGTGCCAGCGCGGAGCATACAAAGAACAATGAGCAGTTCTTC | CASAEHTKNNEQFF
- | TRBJ2-7 | TRBD2 | TRBV19 | TGTGCCAGTAGTATCGGGACTAGCGGGGCCTACGAGCAGTACTTC | CASSIGTSGAYEQYF
- | TRBJ1-6 | TRBD1 | TRBV27 | TGTGCCAGCAGTTTATGGGCAGGGGGTAACTCACCCCTCCACTTT | CASSLWAGGNSPLHF
- | TRBJ1-6 | TRBD1 | TRBV19 | TGTGCCAGTAGTACCCATACAGGGGGTAATTCACCCCTCCACTTT | CASSTHTGGNSPLHF
- | TRBJ2-1 | - | TRBV7-2 | TGTGCCAGCAGCTTTCAGCGTTCTCCCCTGAATGAGCAGTTCTTC | CASSFQRSPLNEQFF
- | TRBJ2-7 | TRBD2 | TRBV3-1/TRBV3-2 | TGTGCCAGCAGTATTGGACTAGCGGGAGGAGGCGAGCAGTACTTC | CASSIGLAGGGEQYF
few | TRBJ1-1 | - | TRBV11-2 | TGTGCCAGCAGCTTAGTTCAGGGATTTACTGAAGCTTTCTTT | CASSLVQGFTEAFF
- | TRBJ1-6 | TRBD1 | TRBV5-5 | TGTGCCAGCAGCTTTCCGGGACAGGGGAAGTCACCCCTCCACTTT | CASSFPGQGKSPLHF
once | TRBJ1-2 | - | TRBV7-2 | TGTGCCAGCAGCTTCCGAGTTGAGGGCGGCTACACCTTC | CASSFRVEGGYTF
- | TRBJ2-1 | TRBD2 | TRBV18 | TGTGCCAGCTCACCGAAAGCGGGAAACTACAATGAGCAGTTCTTC | CASSPKAGNYNEQFF
- | TRBJ2-5 | - | TRBV5-4 | TGTGCCAGCACCCGCGGAAGGGGGGGCGGAGAGACCCAGTACTTC | CASTRGRGGGETQYF
- | TRBJ2-2 | TRBD1 | TRBV4-1 | TGCGCCAGCAGCCAACTCCCGGGACAGGGGCACGGGGAGCTGTTTTTT | CASSQLPGQGHGELFF
- | TRBJ2-3 | TRBD2 | TRBV3-1/TRBV3-2 | TGTGCCAGCAGCGAGGGACTAGCGGGAGAACGGGCGCAGTATTTT | CASSEGLAGERAQYF
- | TRBJ1-3 | TRBD1 | TRBV5-5 | TGTGCCAGCACCAATGACAGGGACTCTGGAAACACCATATATTTT | CASTNDRDSGNTIYF
- | TRBJ2-5 | - | TRBV5-1 | TGCGCCAGCAGCCAGCTAAGAGGGGGTTCAGAGACCCAGTACTTC | CASSQLRGGSETQYF
- | TRBJ1-1 | - | TRBV9 | TGTGCCAGCAGCGTAGACCCCAGGGGAAACACTGAAGCTTTCTTT | CASSVDPRGNTEAFF
- | TRBJ1-4 | - | TRBV27 | TGTGCCAGCAGTTTACCGGACAGCCGGACTGAAAAACTGTTTTTT | CASSLPDSRTEKLFF
once | TRBJ1-5 | - | TRBV25-1 | TGTGCCAGCAGTGATCGGGGAAATAGCAATCAGCCCCAGCATTTT | CASSDRGNSNQPQHF
- | TRBJ2-7 | - | TRBV14 | TGTGCCAGCAGCCACGCACAGAAGACCTACGAGCAGTACTTC | CASSHAQKTYEQYF
- | TRBJ2-3 | - | TRBV5-1 | TGCGCCAGCAGCGACCCAACAGGGCCAGATACGCAGTATTTT | CASSDPTGPDTQYF
- | TRBJ2-3 | - | TRBV5-1 | TGCGCCAGCAGCTCCCGGGGTGCTTATATATTCACAGATACGCAGTATTTT | CASSSRGAYIFTDTQYF
- | TRBJ2-3 | - | TRBV27 | TGTGCCAGCAAGAGGGTACCGGGTAGGGTACGTGAAGATACGCAGTATTTT | CASKRVPGRVREDTQYF
- | TRBJ2-7 | TRBD1 | TRBV18 | TGTGCCAGCTCACCACCGGTCGGGACAGTAGTTACGAAGCAGTACTTC | CASSPPVGTVVTKQYF
- | TRBJ1-1 | TRBD1 | TRBV14 | TGTGCCAGCAGCCAAGATCTTGGACAGGGAGGGCTAGCTGAAGCTTTCTTT | CASSQDLGQGGLAEAFF
- | TRBJ1-2 | - | TRBV1 | TGCACCAGCAGCCCCAGGACAGGGGGCCCACTCTCCTATGGCTACACCTTC | CTSSPRTGGPLSYGYTF
once | TRBJ2-6 | - | TRBV5-1 | TGCGCCAGCAGCGCCGGTGTCGTCTCTGGGGCCAACGTCCTGACTTTC | CASSAGVVSGANVLTF
- | TRBJ2-4 | - | TRBV2 | TGTGCCAGCAGTGAAGGACTGGTCGTCAAAAACATTCAGTACTTC | CASSEGLVVKNIQYF
- | TRBJ2-2 | TRBD2 | TRBV6-1 | TGTGCCAGCAGTGCTAGCGGGAGGGCCCCCGGGGAGCTGTTTTTT | CASSASGRAPGELFF
- | TRBJ2-7 | TRBD2 | TRBV29-1 | TGCAGCGCAAAAGACCTAGCGGGAGAAGTCTACGAGCAGTACTTC | CSAKDLAGEVYEQYF
- | TRBJ2-5 | - | TRBV10-3 | TGTGCCACCGGGGAGCCGGGGTCACAAGAGACCCAGTACTTC | CATGEPGSQETQYF
- | TRBJ2-2 | TRBD2 | TRBV6-6 | TGTGCCAGCAGTCAGGGGTTAGCGGGAGCGGGTGACACCGGGGAGCTGTTTTTT | CASSQGLAGAGDTGELFF
- | TRBJ2-5 | TRBD2 | TRBV5-4 | TGTGCCAGCTCAAGACTAGCGGGATTCGAGACCCAGTACTTC | CASSRLAGFETQYF
- | TRBJ2-1 | - | TRBV3-1/TRBV3-2 | TGTGCCAGCAGCACCAAACGGGACTACAATGAGCAGTTCTTC | CASSTKRDYNEQFF
many | TRBJ2-7 | - | TRBV5-6 | TGTGCCAGCAGCTTGCTCGGGTCCAGGGACTACGAGCAGTACTTC | CASSLLGSRDYEQYF
few | TRBJ1-1 | - | TRBV10-3 | TGTGCCATCGAATCGGGGGGTTTCAACACTGAAGCTTTCTTT | CAIESGGFNTEAFF
- | TRBJ2-1 | TRBD2 | TRBV5-1 | TGCGCCAGCAGCTTGGGCGGGACTAGCAACAATGAGCAGTTCTTC | CASSLGGTSNNEQFF
once | TRBJ2-1 | - | TRBV19 | TGTGCCAGTAGTATCTCGACTAGCTCCTACAATGAGCAGTTCTTC | CASSISTSSYNEQFF
once | TRBJ2-4 | - | TRBV2 | TGTGCCAGCAGCGAGTCCCCTAAATCGATTCAGTACTTC | CASSESPKSIQYF